The clone carrying this T cell receptor beta chain was counted only a few times. The antigen is not known. The sample comes from a study of T cells in Graves' hyperthyroidism and ophthalmopathy. Amplified regions were TCR beta CDR3 sequences from RNA transcripts. Initially, a first-round RT-PCR of the TCR CDR3 employed the HTBI primer set. TCRdb independently ran MiXCR on the multiplex PCR reads; one entry per CDR3 protein. The profile covers some 620,000 distinct CDR3 sequences, with around 16% appearing a single time and 3% to 4.5% taken by the ten largest. The CDR3 has 13 amino acids. V gave up 6 bases and J gave up 3 bases, with 15 bases separating them. Germline CDR1 is SQVTM and CDR2 is ANQGSEA. Patients were excluded because of uncontrolled infection, other autoimmune disease, pregnancy or lactation. Study-level findings and limits: Classification by a 13 V-J model distinguished ophthalmopathy from stable hyperthyroidism. Before onset, by a median of approximately 6.8 months, the model predicted ophthalmopathy. Blood held most thyroid clonotypes expanded above 0.001 frequency.

The chain uses TRBV29-1 and TRBJ2-7; the D gene is possibly TRBD1 (6 bases). This sequence was found in a woman aged 30 to 39 with Graves' hyperthyroidism. Sequencing was performed on blood. In DNA, the CDR3 is TGCAGCGTAGGGACAAGGTTAAGCTACGAGCAGTACTTC. As protein: CSVGTRLSYEQYF.